The 3 T cell receptor beta chains in this list originate from one sample, sequenced in a study of T cell changes during pregnancy in multiple sclerosis. Repertoires were generated with immunoSEQ multiplex PCR, while TCRdb's copy carries only in-frame clones and drops some. Of 75,000 to 95,000 clones listed, about 92% are singletons. The material was peripheral blood, obtained in the first trimester of pregnancy. The receptors originated from a female donor with multiple sclerosis, enrolled in a pregnancy study.

This chain links TRBV5-5 with TRBJ1-2; 11 bases fit TRBD1. The CDR3 contains 14 residues. Per germline, CDR1 SGHKS and CDR2 YYEKEE (reference sequence). V lost 4 bases, J lost 4 bases, and 3 bases stayed unmatched. The CDR3 DNA reads as TGTGCCAGCAGCGTCGGGACAGGGGGCTATGGCTACACCTTC. Translated, it gives CASSVGTGGYGYTF.

This sequence joins TRBV19 and TRBJ2-4, with 7 bases identical to TRBD1. V lost 6 bases, J lost 0 bases, and 14 bases stayed unmatched. Germline CDR1 is LNHDA and CDR2 is SQIVND (reference sequence). CDR3 size: 18 residues. The CDR3 here is CASSLGQRQILAKNIQYF. CDR3 DNA sequence: TGTGCCAGTAGCCTGGGACAGCGGCAGATTCTAGCCAAAAACATTCAGTACTTC.

The chain links TRBV5-5 to TRBJ1-2; D is undetermined. Germline V gene data show CDR1 as SGHKS and CDR2 as YYEKEE (reference sequence). V lost 5 bases to trimming and J lost 4 bases, with 18 bases between them. The CDR3 runs to 15 residues. The CDR3 protein is CASSSSGGPLYGYTF. The CDR3 DNA reads as TGTGCCAGCAGTTCCTCAGGTGGCCCCCTCTATGGCTACACCTTC. Drawing the rest from reference TRBV5-5 and TRBJ1-2, the complete variable domain is DAGVTQSPTHLIKTRGQQVTLRCSPISGHKSVSWYQQVLGQGPQFIFQYYEKEERGRGNFPDRFSARQFPNYSSELNVNALLLGDSALYLCASSSSGGPLYGYTFGSGTRLTVV.